This T cell receptor beta chain was observed in a study of T cells in Graves' hyperthyroidism and ophthalmopathy. Study-wide findings and caveats: Through a model of 13 V-J features, ophthalmopathy was separated from stable hyperthyroidism.

RNA transcripts served as the template for amplifying TCR beta CDR3 regions. Initially, a first-round RT-PCR of the TCR CDR3 employed the HTBI primer set. A single record per CDR3 protein comes from TCRdb applying MiXCR to the multiplex PCR reads. The sample gives hundreds of thousands of distinct CDR3 sequences, roughly a sixth of which show up once; over 15% is in the top ten. In the case of this clonotype: Its specificity is not known.

V shed 4 bases and J shed 4 bases, with 7 bases lying between them. Germline V gives CDR1 MNHNS, CDR2 SASEGT. The CDR3 sequence is 13 residues long. Disease duration under 2 months; hyperthyroidism patients were aged 18 to 65. Together with thyroid ultrasound, orbital computed tomography, serum thyroxine and TRAb, clinical symptoms were used for diagnoses. Material: blood. The chain links TRBV6-1 to TRBJ2-2; no reliable D call. The receptor's source is a woman aged 45-65 years with Graves' hyperthyroidism that later progressed to Graves' ophthalmopathy. CDR3 in amino acids: CASSAGLTGELFF. DNA of the CDR3: TGTGCCAGCAGTGCTGGGCTCACCGGGGAGCTGTTTTTT.